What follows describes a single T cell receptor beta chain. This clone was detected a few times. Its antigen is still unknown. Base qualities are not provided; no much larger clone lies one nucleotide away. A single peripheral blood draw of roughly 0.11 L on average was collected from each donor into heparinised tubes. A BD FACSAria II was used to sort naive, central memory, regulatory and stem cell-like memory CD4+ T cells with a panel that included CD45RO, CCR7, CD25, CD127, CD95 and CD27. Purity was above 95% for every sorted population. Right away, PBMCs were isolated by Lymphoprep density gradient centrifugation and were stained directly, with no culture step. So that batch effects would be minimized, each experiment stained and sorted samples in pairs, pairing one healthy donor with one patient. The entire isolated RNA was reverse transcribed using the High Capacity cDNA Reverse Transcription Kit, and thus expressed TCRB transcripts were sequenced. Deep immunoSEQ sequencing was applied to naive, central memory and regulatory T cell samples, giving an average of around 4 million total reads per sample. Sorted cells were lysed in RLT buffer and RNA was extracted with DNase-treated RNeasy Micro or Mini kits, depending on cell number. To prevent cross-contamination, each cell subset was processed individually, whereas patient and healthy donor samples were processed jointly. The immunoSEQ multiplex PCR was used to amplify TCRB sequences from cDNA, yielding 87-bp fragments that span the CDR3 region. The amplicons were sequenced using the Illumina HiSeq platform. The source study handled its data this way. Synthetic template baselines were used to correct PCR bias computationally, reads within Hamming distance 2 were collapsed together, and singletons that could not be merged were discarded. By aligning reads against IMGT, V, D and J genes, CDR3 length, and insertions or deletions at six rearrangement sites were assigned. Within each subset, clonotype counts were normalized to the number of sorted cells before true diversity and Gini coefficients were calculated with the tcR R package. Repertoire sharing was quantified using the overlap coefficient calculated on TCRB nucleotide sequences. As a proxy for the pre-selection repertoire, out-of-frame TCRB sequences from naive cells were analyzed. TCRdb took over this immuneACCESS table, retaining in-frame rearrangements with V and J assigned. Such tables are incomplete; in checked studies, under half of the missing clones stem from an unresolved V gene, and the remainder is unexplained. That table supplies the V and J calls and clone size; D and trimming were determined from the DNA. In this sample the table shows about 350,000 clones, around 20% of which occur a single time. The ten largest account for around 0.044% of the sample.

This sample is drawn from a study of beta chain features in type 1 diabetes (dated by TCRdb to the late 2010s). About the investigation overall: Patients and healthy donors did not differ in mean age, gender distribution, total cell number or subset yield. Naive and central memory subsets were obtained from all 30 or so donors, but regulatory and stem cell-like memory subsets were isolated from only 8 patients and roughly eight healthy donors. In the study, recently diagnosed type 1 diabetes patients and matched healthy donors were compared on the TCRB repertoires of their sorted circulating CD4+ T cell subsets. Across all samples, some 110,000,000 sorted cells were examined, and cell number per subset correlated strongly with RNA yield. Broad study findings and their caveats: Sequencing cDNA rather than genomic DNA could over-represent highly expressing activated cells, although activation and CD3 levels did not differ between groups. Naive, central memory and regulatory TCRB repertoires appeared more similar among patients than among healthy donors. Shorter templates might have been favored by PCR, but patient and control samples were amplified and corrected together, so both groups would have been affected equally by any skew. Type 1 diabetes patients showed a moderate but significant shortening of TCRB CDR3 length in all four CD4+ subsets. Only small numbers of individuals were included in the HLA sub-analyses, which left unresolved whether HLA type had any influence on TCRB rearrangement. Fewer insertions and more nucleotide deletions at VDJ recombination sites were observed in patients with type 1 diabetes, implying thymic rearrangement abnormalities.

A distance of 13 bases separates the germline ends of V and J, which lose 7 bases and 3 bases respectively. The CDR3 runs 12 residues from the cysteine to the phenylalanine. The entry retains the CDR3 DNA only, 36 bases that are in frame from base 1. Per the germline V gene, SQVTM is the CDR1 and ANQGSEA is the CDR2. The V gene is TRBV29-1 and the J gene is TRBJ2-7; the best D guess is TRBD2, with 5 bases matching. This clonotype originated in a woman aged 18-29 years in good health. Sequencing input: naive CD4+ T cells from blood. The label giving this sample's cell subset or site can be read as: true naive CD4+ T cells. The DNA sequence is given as TGCAGCGCCCGGGGTGATTACTACGAGCAGTACTTC. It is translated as CSARGDYYEQYF.